This TCR beta chain was profiled in a study of Graves' ophthalmopathy and Graves' hyperthyroidism. There are 13 residues in the CDR3. Germline lookup yields CDR1 MNHNY and CDR2 SVGAGI (reference sequence). Study-wide findings and caveats: From stable hyperthyroidism, ophthalmopathy was separated by a 13-signature model with 85% to 90% sensitivity and less than 82% specificity.

RNA transcripts served as template for amplifying TCR beta CDR3 sequences. First-round RT-PCR used HTBI primers; second-round multiplex PCR followed. TCRdb re-analysed the multiplex PCR reads in MiXCR, keeping a single row per CDR3 protein. The sample lists 200,000 to 300,000 distinct CDR3 sequences, 45% occurring once. This clonotype has a single count. Its target is unknown. This rearrangement joins TRBV6-6 to TRBJ2-5; either TRBD1 or TRBD2 may fit D (5 bases each). The DNA end is more similar to TRBJ2-7, so the J call may be wrong. This sequence was found in an adult man with Graves' ophthalmopathy. Sequenced material: peripheral blood. The CDR3 protein is CASRRGESYEQYF. In nucleotides, the CDR3 is TGTGCCAGCAGAAGAGGGGAGTCCTACGAGCAGTACTTC.